The 26 T cell receptor beta chains reported below all come from one sample, sequenced in a study of cytomegalovirus exposure and HLA in healthy donors. Primers: 60 Vbeta forward and 13 Jbeta reverse. Profiling relied on immunoSEQ multiplex PCR, and the TCRdb table lists in-frame clones only, not all of them. Of some 200,000 clones in the sample, roughly four fifths were seen once. Material: PBMCs. These receptors were obtained from a man between 50 and 59 years old in good health and CMV-seronegative.

The CDR3: CASSPPPTSGGATNEQFF. CDR3 in DNA: TGTGCCAGCTCACCACCGCCGACTAGCGGGGGGGCTACCAATGAGCAGTTCTTC. The V call is TRBV18, the J call TRBJ2-1, with TRBD2 identical over 14 bases. Germline V gives CDR1 KGHSH, CDR2 LQKENI. The trim removed 0 bases at V and 6 bases at J, leaving 7 bases unmatched. The CDR3 runs to 18 residues.

The chain recombines TRBV7-2 with TRBJ1-1; D ambiguous. This CDR3 contains 14 residues. Germline V gene sequence: CDR1 SGHTA, CDR2 FQGNSA. Trimming pared 5 bases from V and 1 base from J, leaving 11 bases between. The CDR3 loop is CASSPRAGNTEAFF. The CDR3 DNA reads TGTGCCAGCAGCCCCCGGGCGGGGAACACTGAAGCTTTCTTT. Looking up the rest from reference TRBV7-2 and TRBJ1-1 gives the full variable domain: GAGVSQSPSNKVTEKGKDVELRCDPISGHTALYWYRQSLGQGLEFLIYFQGNSAPDKSGLPSDRFSAERTGGSVSTLTIQRTQQEDSAVYLCASSPRAGNTEAFFGQGTRLTVV.

This chain links TRBV6-1 with TRBJ1-2, with a weak D call TRBD1 (5 bases). Trimming shortened V by 5 bases and J by 8 bases, and 15 bases separated the two germline ends. The CDR3 loop spans 13 amino acids. Germline-derived CDR1 and CDR2 are MNHNS and SASEGT. CDR3 coding DNA: TGTGCCAGCAGTCCCCGTATGGGGCAAGGCTACACCTTC. This translates into CASSPRMGQGYTF.

V and J are TRBV9 and TRBJ1-6; D remains ambiguous. V lost 4 bases and J lost 2, with 13 bases in between. The CDR3 runs to 16 residues. Germline CDR1 and CDR2: SGDLS and YYNGEE. The CDR3: CASSPAGVTYNSPLHF. Here the CDR3 DNA reads TGTGCCAGCAGCCCCGCAGGTGTCACCTATAATTCACCCCTCCACTTT.

The V call is TRBV11-2, the J call TRBJ2-7, with 9 bases lining up with TRBD1. CDR1 and CDR2 from the germline V gene are SGHAT and FQNNGV. The length of the CDR3 is 17 residues. Losses at the gene ends were 0 bases for V and 3 bases for J; bases not matched to a gene: 9. The CDR3 DNA reads as TGTGCCAGCAGCTTAGATCGGGACAGGGTTCGCGACTACGAGCAGTACTTC. Its protein product is CASSLDRDRVRDYEQYF.

This sequence joins TRBV14 and TRBJ1-2, with D uncertain. CDR3 size: 15 residues. Germline-derived CDR1 and CDR2 are SGHDN and FVKESK. V was pared by 10 bases and J by 4 bases, with 22 bases between. The CDR3 bases are TGTGCCACCAAACAGAGGGCTGGGGTCGGCTATGGCTACACCTTC. It yields the protein CATKQRAGVGYGYTF.

This chain joins TRBV7-9 and TRBJ1-5, with D possibly being TRBD1 (5 bases). The CDR3 has 15 amino acids. Trimming removed 3 bases from V and 5 bases from J, with 14 bases in between. The germline V gene encodes CDR1 SEHNR and CDR2 FQNEAQ (reference sequence). CDR3 sequence: CASSLTGGTYQPQHF. In nucleotides, the CDR3 is TGTGCCAGCAGCTTGACCGGGGGAACTTATCAGCCCCAGCATTTT.

The chain combines TRBV10-3 with TRBJ2-5; D perhaps matches TRBD1 (6 bases). The V and J ends lost 6 bases and 4 bases respectively, with 15 bases between them. The CDR3 has 14 residues. CDR1 is ENHRY, CDR2 SYGVKD, per germline. CDR3 in amino acids: CAIRPGDRGETQYF. The CDR3 nucleotides read TGTGCCATCAGGCCAGGGGATCGGGGAGAGACCCAGTACTTC.

The V call is TRBV7-9, the J call TRBJ1-1, with a possible D match to TRBD1 (6 bases). The germline CDR1 and CDR2 sequences are SEHNR and FQNEAQ (reference sequence). Trimming cost V 1 base and J 7 bases, with 16 bases left between them. CDR3 size: 15 residues. The CDR3, as DNA: TGTGCCAGCAGCTTAGTCCAGACAGGAACCCTTGAAGCTTTCTTT. Amino acids: CASSLVQTGTLEAFF.

This clone has just one count. The V call is TRBV28, the J call TRBJ2-7, with 11 bases that match TRBD2. Germline V CDR1 and CDR2: MDHEN, SYDVKM. V gave up 2 bases and J gave up 4 bases; unmatched junction bases: 1. The CDR3 covers 14 residues. The chain's CDR3 is CASSLPSGRYEQYF. In nucleotides, the CDR3 is TGTGCCAGCAGTTTACCTAGCGGGAGGTACGAGCAGTACTTC.

V gene TRBV29-1 combines with J gene TRBJ2-7; 8 bases fit TRBD1. The V and J ends lost 7 bases and 7 bases, in that order; junction bases with no gene match: 6. The CDR3 length is 11 residues. The germline V gene has CDR1 SQVTM and CDR2 ANQGSEA. CDR3 DNA sequence: TGCAGCGGGAGAACAGGGGGAGAGCAGTACTTC. This translates into CSGRTGGEQYF.

This clone was found once. The rearrangement links TRBV5-1 to TRBJ1-2; 8 bases fit TRBD1. CDR1 and CDR2 (germline): SGHRS, YFSETQ. Unmatched junction bases numbered 8, after V lost 5 bases and J lost 8 bases. This CDR3 is built from 13 residues. In DNA form, the CDR3 reads TGCGCCAGCAGTACGACAGGGGAATTCGGCTACACCTTC. Translating it yields CASSTTGEFGYTF.

The table lists this clone with a few counts. The chain carries TRBV5-6 and TRBJ1-2; a weak D match, TRBD1 (6 bases). Germline V gives CDR1 SGHDT, CDR2 YYEEEE. V gave up 6 bases and J gave up 8 bases, with 26 bases separating them. The CDR3 spans 16 residues. The CDR3 region has the DNA TGTGCCAGCACCCTTGAGGTCCGCCAGAGGGGGGGAGGCTACACCTTC. Translating it yields CASTLEVRQRGGGYTF.

This clone occurred a few times. The chain joins TRBV15 to TRBJ1-1, with D possibly TRBD1 on 6 matching bases. V shed 5 bases and J shed 1 base, with 14 bases lying between them. CDR3 length: 15 amino acids. Germline values: CDR1 LNHNV, CDR2 YYDKDF (reference sequence). CDR3 sequence: CATSYPSTGNTEAFF. CDR3 in DNA: TGTGCCACCAGCTACCCGTCGACAGGGAACACTGAAGCTTTCTTT.

This clone was counted between two and nine times. The chain links TRBV30 to TRBJ1-3, with D unclear. The CDR3 spans 16 residues. Trimming pared 0 bases from V and 0 bases from J, leaving 12 bases between. Germline assignment: CDR1 GTSNPN and CDR2 SVGIG (reference sequence). The CDR3 is CAWSVPVGRSGNTIYF. Written as DNA, the CDR3 is TGTGCCTGGAGTGTACCGGTTGGTCGCTCTGGAAACACCATATATTTT.

The gene calls are TRBV27 and TRBJ2-6; D is perhaps TRBD2 (5 bases). V was trimmed by 5 bases and J by 0 bases, leaving 17 bases between them. The CDR3 contains 18 residues. Germline CDR1 and CDR2: MNHEY and SMNVEV (reference sequence). CDR3 residues: CASSGSNPRGSGANVLTF. The CDR3, as DNA: TGTGCCAGCAGTGGATCGAATCCTCGGGGCTCTGGGGCCAACGTCCTGACTTTC.

This rearrangement joins TRBV7-2 to TRBJ2-2; 7 bases align to TRBD2. The germline V gene has CDR1 SGHTA and CDR2 FQGNSA. V gave up 0 bases and J gave up 3 bases; unmatched junction bases: 1. The CDR3 spans 15 residues. This chain's CDR3 is CASSLALADTGELFF. The CDR3 DNA is TGTGCCAGCAGCTTAGCTCTAGCGGACACCGGGGAGCTGTTTTTT. Together with reference TRBV7-2 and TRBJ2-2, the CDR3 gives the full variable domain: GAGVSQSPSNKVTEKGKDVELRCDPISGHTALYWYRQSLGQGLEFLIYFQGNSAPDKSGLPSDRFSAERTGGSVSTLTIQRTQQEDSAVYLCASSLALADTGELFFGEGSRLTVL.

This clone has a single count. The chain links TRBV7-2 to TRBJ2-1; perhaps TRBD1 as D (6 bases). This CDR3 has 15 residues. Germline-derived CDR1 and CDR2 are SGHTA and FQGNSA. Between the trimmed V and J ends, which lost 6 bases and 0 bases, there was a span of 12 bases. CDR3 protein: CASSDRRSSYNEQFF. The CDR3, as DNA: TGTGCCAGCAGTGACAGGCGGAGCTCCTACAATGAGCAGTTCTTC.

The chain has TRBV7-3 and TRBJ2-3, with 8 bases identical to TRBD2. CDR3 length equals 15 residues. Looked up from germline, CDR1 is SGHTA and CDR2 is FQGTGA. Trimming removed 4 bases from V and 2 bases from J; junction bases left unmatched: 5. The CDR3 is CASSSERGLTDTQYF. The CDR3 region has the DNA TGTGCCAGCAGCTCCGAGCGGGGGCTCACAGATACGCAGTATTTT. Variable domain in full (rest from reference TRBV7-3 and TRBJ2-3): GAGVSQTPSNKVTEKGKYVELRCDPISGHTALYWYRQSLGQGPEFLIYFQGTGAADDSGLPNDRFFAVRPEGSVSTLKIQRTERGDSAVYLCASSSERGLTDTQYFGPGTRLTVL.

J is TRBJ1-2 and V is TRBV10-2, with 7 nucleotides matching TRBD1. J lost 6 bases, V lost 7 bases, and 11 bases had no gene match. Germline V gives CDR1 WSHSY, CDR2 SAAADI. The CDR3 covers 14 residues. The CDR3 DNA is TGCGCCAGCACCAACAGGGGTAGGGTGAATGGCTACACCTTC. As protein: CASTNRGRVNGYTF.

V usage is TRBV27 and J usage is TRBJ1-5; 10 bases map to TRBD1. Trimming at V came to 2 bases and at J to 6 bases, leaving 1 base not matched to a gene. Germline CDR1 reads MNHEY; CDR2 reads SMNVEV (reference sequence). The CDR3 runs to 14 residues. The CDR3 nucleotides read TGTGCCAGCAGTTTACGGACAGGGGGTCAGCCCCAGCATTTT. It specifies CASSLRTGGQPQHF.

V usage is TRBV15 and J usage is TRBJ2-2; maybe TRBD2 (6 bases). Germline CDR1 and CDR2: LNHNV and YYDKDF (reference sequence). The CDR3 runs 13 residues. V was shortened by 6 bases and J by 5 bases, with 10 bases between the two germline ends. The CDR3 DNA follows: TGTGCCACCAGGCCGGGAGAGACCGGGGAGCTGTTTTTT. Translation: CATRPGETGELFF.

With respect to this clone: The junction does not match germline at one end; this may be a read error. The chain joins TRBV7-9 to TRBJ1-4; TRBD1 aligns across 7 bases. The CDR3 runs to 16 residues. The germline gives CDR1 SEHNR, CDR2 FQNEAQ (reference sequence). The DNA of the CDR3 is TGTTCCAGCAGCTCGCTAATGGGCAGGGGGGAAGAAAAACTGTTTTTT. Protein: CSSSSLMGRGEEKLFF. The variable domain in full, completed from reference TRBV7-9 and TRBJ1-4, reads DTGVSQNPRHKITKRGQNVTFRCDPISEHNRLYWYRQTLGQGPEFLTYFQNEAQLEKSRLLSDRFSAERPKGSFSTLEIQRTEQGDSAMYLCSSSSLMGRGEEKLFFGSGTQLSVL.

V gene TRBV28 combines with J gene TRBJ1-5, with D unresolved. With 8 bases removed from V and 4 bases from J, the gap between germline ends came to 12 bases. The CDR3 is made up of 13 amino acids. Germline CDR1 and CDR2: MDHEN and SYDVKM. This CDR3 is CASGRPGNQPQHF. For the CDR3, the DNA is TGTGCCAGCGGCCGTCCGGGGAATCAGCCCCAGCATTTT. The entire variable domain, with the rest obtained from reference TRBV28 and TRBJ1-5, is as follows: DVKVTQSSRYLVKRTGEKVFLECVQDMDHENMFWYRQDPGLGLRLIYFSYDVKMKEKGDIPEGYSVSREKKERFSLILESASTNQTSMYLCASGRPGNQPQHFGDGTRLSIL.

The chain employs TRBV2 and TRBJ1-1; weak D call: TRBD1 (6 bases). The ends were cut back, 4 bases at V and 4 bases at J, with 7 bases in the middle. Germline values: CDR1 SNHLY, CDR2 FYNNEI. The CDR3 length is 12 residues. This CDR3 reads CASSVRGTEAFF. CDR3 DNA sequence: TGTGCCAGCAGTGTCAGGGGCACTGAAGCTTTCTTT.

The chain has TRBV18 and TRBJ1-1; 9 bases match TRBD1. Germline V lookup: CDR1 KGHSH, CDR2 LQKENI. The CDR3 totals 16 residues. Trimming took 0 bases from V and 3 from J; bases not matched to a gene: 5. CDR3 region: CASSPPGQGWHTEAFF. CDR3 sequence (DNA): TGTGCCAGCTCACCACCGGGACAGGGATGGCACACTGAAGCTTTCTTT. The full variable domain, in which reference TRBV18 and TRBJ1-1 provide the parts outside the CDR3, is NAGVMQNPRHLVRRRGQEARLRCSPMKGHSHVYWYRQLPEEGLKFMVYLQKENIIDESGMPKERFSAEFPKEGPSILRIQQVVRGDSAAYFCASSPPGQGWHTEAFFGQGTRLTVV.